The present TCR beta chain was sequenced within a study of OX40 agonist ivuxolimab in advanced cancers. For context, the study as a whole: The costimulatory receptor OX40 (CD134) was targeted by ivuxolimab, a fully human IgG2 agonistic monoclonal antibody. Intravenous ivuxolimab was administered to patients every 2 weeks at six dose levels: 0.01, 0.1, 0.3, 1.5, 3 and 10 mg/kg. Among the 50 to 55 dose-escalation patients, approximately 20 had hepatocellular carcinoma, approximately 15 melanoma, 9 renal cell carcinoma and 9 head and neck cancer. In the dose-escalation cohort, 65% to 90% of patients were male, and the mean age was about 55 years, with a range of about 23 to 80. Prior anti-PD-1, anti-PD-L1 or anti-CTLA-4 therapy was permitted, and checkpoint inhibitors had been received by about 36% of dose-escalation patients. Three dose-escalation patients achieved partial responses, one with hepatocellular carcinoma and two with cutaneous melanoma. The purpose of peripheral TCRbeta sequencing was to test whether ivuxolimab changed TCR sequence diversity and led to clonal T-cell expansion. The paper reports the monotherapy dose-escalation portion (N of about 52 patients) of the phase I ivuxolimab trial.

To sequence the TCRbeta CDR3 region, genomic DNA was isolated from the sorted cells. The immunoSEQ Assay was used for sequencing of TCRbeta CDR3 regions. Not all clones reach the TCRdb copy of this immuneACCESS table, which keeps in-frame sequences only. Checked studies attribute under half of the gap to unresolved V genes and leave the rest unexplained. Within this sample are tens of thousands of clones, with under 85% of them counted one time only. Jointly, the top ten make up more than 3.5% of the sample. Summary of the overall study and its limitations: After ivuxolimab, CD8+ T cells had more expanded clones than CD4+ T cells on average. Low levels of normalized T-cell clonal expansion were also seen in some patients who did not respond. In the 0.1-3.0 mg/kg groups, partial responders had among the lowest normalized peripheral clonal expansion, particularly in CD8+ T cells. At doses of 0.1 to 3.0 mg/kg, clonal expansion of both CD4+ and CD8+ blood T cells was observed from baseline to week 6. Antigen specificity was not determined for the clonally expanded peripheral T cells.

The trial excluded patients who had a history of autoimmune disease or who were on systemic immunosuppression. Peripheral blood for TCR sequencing was collected from all dose cohorts at baseline, on cycle 4 day 1, and on cycle 7 day 1. Samples were obtained from an open-label, multicenter, first-in-human phase I dose-escalation trial of ivuxolimab. Adults with locally advanced or metastatic melanoma, renal cell, hepatocellular, or head and neck squamous cell carcinoma were enrolled in the trial. CD4+ and CD8+ T cells were sorted separately from peripheral blood before TCR sequencing. Details on this clone: Its antigen specificity is not known. One base away there is no much larger clone; base qualities are not given.

The receptor's source is an adult with an advanced solid tumor such as melanoma, head and neck, liver or kidney cancer. This material consisted of CD4+ or CD8+ T cells sorted from blood, taken in a trial of the OX40 agonist ivuxolimab.

The nucleotide sequence reads as follows: TGTGCCAGCAGCTTAGCGAGGAGGGCAGGGGTGGGCGACGAGCAGTACTTC. This yields the protein CASSLARRAGVGDEQYF. The rearranged segments are TRBV7-8 and TRBJ2-7; the D gene is possibly TRBD1 or TRBD2, each agreeing over 6 bases. As encoded in the germline V gene, CDR1 is SGHVS while CDR2 is FQNEAQ. Between the V and J ends, shortened by 0 bases and 5 bases respectively, the junction contains 20 bases. There are 17 amino acids in the CDR3, from cysteine to phenylalanine inclusive. Only the CDR3 DNA is retained, 51 bases long and in frame from the first base.